This T cell receptor (beta chain) came from a study of cytomegalovirus exposure and HLA in healthy donors. The count of this clone is one. Its antigen is unidentified. In the PCR, 60 Vbeta and 13 Jbeta primers were used. Repertoires were generated with immunoSEQ multiplex PCR, while TCRdb's copy carries only in-frame clones and drops some. The table lists roughly 100,000 clones, about four fifths of them singletons. The germline V gene encodes CDR1 SGHTA and CDR2 FQGNSA. This CDR3 is 16 amino acids long. V was shortened by 2 bases and J by 1 base, with 9 bases between the two germline ends. Study-wide points: Specific recognition of CMV antigens was confirmed in vitro for a few chains (all CMV-associated).

This chain uses TRBV7-2 with TRBJ2-6; D is uncertain. The sequence was obtained from a man in his forties or fifties in good health and CMV-seronegative. What was sequenced was PBMCs. In DNA form, the CDR3 reads TGTGCCAGCAGCTTATTTGGGCTTTCTGGGGCCAACGTCCTGACTTTC. Its translation is CASSLFGLSGANVLTF.